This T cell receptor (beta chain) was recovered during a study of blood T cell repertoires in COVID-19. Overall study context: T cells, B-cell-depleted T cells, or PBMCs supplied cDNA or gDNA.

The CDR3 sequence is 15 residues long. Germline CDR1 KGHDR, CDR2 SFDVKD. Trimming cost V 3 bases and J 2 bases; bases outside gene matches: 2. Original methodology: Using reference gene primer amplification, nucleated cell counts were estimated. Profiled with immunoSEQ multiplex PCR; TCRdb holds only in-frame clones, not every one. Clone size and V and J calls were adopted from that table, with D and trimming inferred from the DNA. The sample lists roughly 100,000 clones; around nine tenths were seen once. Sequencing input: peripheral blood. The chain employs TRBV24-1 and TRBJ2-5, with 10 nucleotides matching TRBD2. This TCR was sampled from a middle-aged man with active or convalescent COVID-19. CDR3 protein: CATSDVAGGQETQYF. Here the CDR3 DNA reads TGTGCCACCAGTGATGTAGCGGGGGGTCAAGAGACCCAGTACTTC.